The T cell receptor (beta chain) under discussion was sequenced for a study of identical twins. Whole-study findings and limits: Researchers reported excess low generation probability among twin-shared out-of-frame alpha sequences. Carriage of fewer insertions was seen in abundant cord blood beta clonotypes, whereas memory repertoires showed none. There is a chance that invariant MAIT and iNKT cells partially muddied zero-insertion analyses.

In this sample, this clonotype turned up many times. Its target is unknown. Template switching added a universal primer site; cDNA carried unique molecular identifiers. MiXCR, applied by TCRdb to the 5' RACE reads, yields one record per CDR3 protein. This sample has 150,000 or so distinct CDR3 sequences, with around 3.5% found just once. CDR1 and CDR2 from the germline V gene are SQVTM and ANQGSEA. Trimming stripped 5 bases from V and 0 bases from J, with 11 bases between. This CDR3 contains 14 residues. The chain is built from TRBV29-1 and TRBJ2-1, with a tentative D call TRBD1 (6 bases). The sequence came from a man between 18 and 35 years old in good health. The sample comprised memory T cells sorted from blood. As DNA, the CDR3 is TGCAGCGTTCCTAAGGGGGTCTCCTACAATGAGCAGTTCTTC. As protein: CSVPKGVSYNEQFF.